This TCR beta chain was documented in a study of molecular identifiers for immune sequencing clone quantification. The germline CDR1 and CDR2 sequences are WSHSY and SAAADI. This CDR3 spans 12 amino acids. As for this clonotype: Its ends do not fully match the called genes, so a read error is possible.

Naive CD8 T cell sorting was performed on the CD8+CD4-CCR7+CD45RA+ phenotype. TCRdb redid the calling of the PCR reads with MiXCR, one entry per CDR3 protein. The table shows 65,000 or so distinct CDR3 sequences, with roughly 20% occurring only once. The V call is TRBV10-2, the J call TRBJ2-1, with TRBD2 matching 7 bases. The sequencing input was naive CD8+ T cells from blood, with Jurkat cell RNA spiked in. Subset here: FACS-sorted CD8+CD4-CCR7+CD45RA+ naive T cells. This sequence originates from a human donor in good health. Some libraries in this study had Jurkat cell RNA spiked in. The CDR3 reads CASSAGLNELFF. CDR3 nucleotides: TGCGCCAGCAGTGCGGGACTAAACGAGCTGTTCTTC.